What follows are 21 T cell receptor beta chains derived from one specimen sequenced in a study of cytomegalovirus exposure and HLA in healthy donors. Amplification used 60 Vbeta primers and 13 Jbeta primers. Libraries were prepared by immunoSEQ multiplex PCR; TCRdb keeps only in-frame clonotypes and omits some of them. The table shows around 150,000 clones, with roughly three quarters occurring only once. Sequenced material: PBMCs. Source of these receptors: a male donor in good health and CMV-seronegative.

Only one count was recorded for this clone. The rearrangement links TRBV4-3 to TRBJ1-1; the match to TRBD1 covers 8 bases. The V and J ends lost 4 bases and 5 bases, in that order; junction bases with no gene match: 12. The CDR3 is 16 amino acids. CDR1 and CDR2 (germline): LGHNA, YSLEER. In nucleotides, the CDR3 is TGCGCCAGCAGCCGAGAGACAGGGGTTAGAAGAACTGAAGCTTTCTTT. This sequence encodes CASSRETGVRRTEAFF.

J is TRBJ1-5 and V is TRBV19; 9 bases are a match to TRBD1. V was pared by 2 bases and J by 2 bases, with 4 bases of the junction left unmatched. Germline V gene lookup returns CDR1 LNHDA and CDR2 SQIVND (reference sequence). The CDR3 covers 16 residues. The CDR3 is CASSIRDRVRNQPQHF. The DNA for the CDR3 is TGTGCCAGTAGTATACGGGACAGGGTACGCAATCAGCCCCAGCATTTT.

The CDR3 reads CASSVPGTNTGELFF. CDR3 coding DNA: TGTGCCAGCAGCGTTCCCGGGACAAACACCGGGGAGCTGTTTTTT. The chain links TRBV9 to TRBJ2-2; D possibly corresponds to TRBD1 (6 bases). The CDR3 length is 15 residues. Trimming pared 2 bases from V and 2 bases from J, leaving 10 bases between. Germline values: CDR1 SGDLS, CDR2 YYNGEE.

The rearrangement uses TRBV30 and TRBJ2-5, with 10 bases aligning to TRBD2. Germline CDR1 reads GTSNPN; CDR2 reads SVGIG (reference sequence). The CDR3 covers 16 residues. Trimming cost V 3 bases and J 6 bases; bases outside gene matches: 13. Here the CDR3 reads CAWRPSGGAGRKTQYF. The CDR3 DNA follows: TGTGCCTGGAGACCCAGCGGGGGGGCGGGTAGAAAGACCCAGTACTTC.

The V gene is TRBV5-1, the J gene TRBJ1-5; D gene ambiguous. Trimming shortened V by 1 base and J by 1 base, and 9 bases separated the two germline ends. The germline V gene has CDR1 SGHRS and CDR2 YFSETQ. The CDR3 contains 15 residues. Here the CDR3 DNA reads TGCGCCAGCAGCTTGTCTGCGGAAAGCAATCAGCCCCAGCATTTT. Its translation is CASSLSAESNQPQHF.

This rearrangement joins TRBV18 to TRBJ2-7; 8 nucleotides match TRBD1. Germline V gene lookup returns CDR1 KGHSH and CDR2 LQKENI. V was pared by 3 bases and J by 5 bases, with 6 bases of the junction left unmatched. CDR3 size: 14 residues. The CDR3 sequence is CASSPETGVHEQYF. The CDR3 DNA reads TGTGCCAGCTCACCCGAGACAGGGGTCCACGAGCAGTACTTC.

The J gene is TRBJ1-2, the V gene TRBV2; possibly TRBD1 for D (6 bases). Germline lookup yields CDR1 SNHLY and CDR2 FYNNEI. The CDR3 covers 13 residues. The V gene lost 8 bases and the J gene lost 4 bases, with 14 bases spanning the gap. CDR3 DNA: TGTGCCAGCGGGGGAGGGGGAAGCTATGGCTACACCTTC. Translated: CASGGGGSYGYTF.

The rearrangement uses TRBV5-6 and TRBJ2-7, with a possible D match to TRBD2 (5 bases). This CDR3 contains 12 residues. Germline V gene lookup returns CDR1 SGHDT and CDR2 YYEEEE. Trimming left V 4 bases short and J 6 bases short, with 11 bases between. The CDR3 spells CASSVRVGEQYF. The DNA of the CDR3 is TGTGCCAGCAGCGTGCGGGTGGGCGAGCAGTACTTC. The full variable domain, its missing parts supplied by reference TRBV5-6 and TRBJ2-7, is DAGVTQSPTHLIKTRGQQVTLRCSPKSGHDTVSWYQQALGQGPQFIFQYYEEEERQRGNFPDRFSGHQFPNYSSELNVNALLLGDSALYLCASSVRVGEQYFGPGTRLTVT.

The rearrangement links TRBV9 to TRBJ2-1, with TRBD2 identical over 8 bases. The germline V gene has CDR1 SGDLS and CDR2 YYNGEE. J gave up 7 bases and V 2 bases, and 8 bases lay outside the gene matches. The length of the CDR3 is 15 residues. In DNA form, the CDR3 reads TGTGCCAGCAGCGTCGGGGGGGCTCTTGGAAATGAGCAGTTCTTC. Protein product: CASSVGGALGNEQFF.

The J gene is TRBJ1-5, the V gene TRBV4-3; 9 bases map to TRBD1. The junction had 5 bases not matched to a gene; V was cut back by 1 base and J by 7 bases. This CDR3 has 15 residues. The germline gives CDR1 LGHNA, CDR2 YSLEER. CDR3 region: CASSQGDRENQPQHF. The CDR3 nucleotides are TGCGCCAGCAGCCAAGGGGACAGGGAGAACCAGCCCCAGCATTTT.

This clone came up once. The rearrangement uses TRBV18 and TRBJ2-7; 11 bases line up with TRBD2. With 5 bases clipped from V and 2 bases from J, the junction kept 8 bases outside the gene matches. The CDR3 has 16 amino acids. Germline V gives CDR1 KGHSH, CDR2 LQKENI. DNA for the CDR3: TGTGCCAGCTCATCCCGACTAGCGGGGTTCACCTACGAGCAGTACTTC. Amino acid sequence: CASSSRLAGFTYEQYF.

Only a few counts were recorded for this clone. The chain couples TRBV28 to TRBJ1-5; D is perhaps TRBD1 (5 bases). The CDR3 extends over 14 amino acids. CDR1 and CDR2 (germline): MDHEN, SYDVKM. V was trimmed by 3 bases and J by 3 bases, leaving 9 bases between them. CDR3 DNA: TGTGCCAGCAGTTTCAGACAGCCCAATCAGCCCCAGCATTTT. This sequence encodes CASSFRQPNQPQHF. The full variable domain, rest sourced from reference TRBV28 and TRBJ1-5, is DVKVTQSSRYLVKRTGEKVFLECVQDMDHENMFWYRQDPGLGLRLIYFSYDVKMKEKGDIPEGYSVSREKKERFSLILESASTNQTSMYLCASSFRQPNQPQHFGDGTRLSIL.

This clone has only a few counts. The rearrangement uses TRBV6-1 and TRBJ1-1; 8 positions match TRBD1. Looked up from germline, CDR1 is MNHNS and CDR2 is SASEGT. Trimming took 9 bases from V and 0 from J; bases not matched to a gene: 6. The CDR3 sequence is 14 residues long. CDR3: CASNDRGMNTEAFF. The CDR3, as DNA: TGTGCCAGTAATGACAGGGGCATGAACACTGAAGCTTTCTTT.

The chain combines TRBV30 with TRBJ1-2; 9 bases match TRBD1. Trimming removed 4 bases from V and 2 bases from J; junction bases left unmatched: 2. Germline CDR1 GTSNPN, CDR2 SVGIG (reference sequence). This CDR3 region has 13 residues. The CDR3 coding sequence is TGTGCCTGGAAAGGACAGGGGAACTATGGCTACACCTTC. It encodes CAWKGQGNYGYTF.

The rearrangement links TRBV6-4 to TRBJ2-1, with TRBD2 matching over 11 bases. The CDR3 spans 16 residues. V trimming: 0 bases; J trimming: 4 bases; junction bases outside the gene matches: 2. Germline CDR1 reads MRHNA; CDR2 reads SNTAGT. The CDR3 bases are TGTGCCAGCAGTGACTCGGCTAGCGGGGGGTACAATGAGCAGTTCTTC. Protein: CASSDSASGGYNEQFF.

The gene calls are TRBV4-3 and TRBJ1-3; a possible D gene is TRBD1 (5 bases). V lost 0 bases and J lost 2, with 17 bases in between. Germline V lookup: CDR1 LGHNA, CDR2 YSLEER. The CDR3 totals 18 residues. The CDR3 sequence is CASSQDTRPGTTGNTIYF. Here the CDR3 DNA reads TGCGCCAGCAGCCAAGACACCCGGCCGGGGACTACTGGAAACACCATATATTTT.

The J gene is TRBJ2-1, the V gene TRBV30, with no clear D. There are 12 residues in the CDR3. CDR1 is GTSNPN, CDR2 SVGIG, per germline (reference sequence). The V and J ends lost 3 bases and 3 bases respectively, with 6 bases between them. This CDR3 reads CAWRADYNEQFF. As DNA, the CDR3 is TGTGCCTGGAGGGCCGACTACAATGAGCAGTTCTTC.

The rearrangement uses TRBV5-1 and TRBJ2-5; TRBD1 agrees at 7 bases. Germline assignment: CDR1 SGHRS and CDR2 YFSETQ. The CDR3 totals 17 residues. Germline trimming cut 1 base from V and 3 bases from J; bases unmatched to any gene: 12. The CDR3 is CASSLWIPGGPEETQYF. The CDR3 nucleotides are TGCGCCAGCAGCTTGTGGATACCAGGGGGTCCGGAAGAGACCCAGTACTTC.

This clone has a handful of counts. The chain carries TRBV6-5 and TRBJ2-3; D is ambiguous. CDR1 is MNHEY, CDR2 SVGAGI, per germline. Trimming left V 7 bases short and J 2 bases short, with 13 bases between. The CDR3 is made up of 14 amino acids. CDR3 DNA sequence: TGTGCCAGCACCCTAACGAGCGCCACAGATACGCAGTATTTT. This translates into CASTLTSATDTQYF.

This chain uses TRBV11-2 with TRBJ1-2; D not certain. This CDR3 comprises 14 residues. Germline V gives CDR1 SGHAT, CDR2 FQNNGV. V was pared by 0 bases and J by 5 bases, with 10 bases between. The CDR3 is CASSLENPEYGYTF. The CDR3 DNA reads as TGTGCCAGCAGCTTAGAGAATCCAGAATATGGCTACACCTTC.

Comments on this clone: The sample has other DNA sequences that encode this CDR3 too. The chain couples TRBV7-2 to TRBJ2-1; D call uncertain. The V gene lost 5 bases and the J gene lost 9 bases, with 11 bases spanning the gap. CDR1 and CDR2 (germline): SGHTA, FQGNSA. CDR3 size: 12 residues. The CDR3 DNA follows: TGTGCCAGCAGCCAACTACGCGGTGAGCAGTTCTTC. Its translation: CASSQLRGEQFF.